The T cell receptor (beta chain) under discussion was sequenced for a study of cytomegalovirus exposure and HLA in healthy donors. Findings and limits, study-wide: A later analysis revealed that TCR association rates differed between HLA loci, peaking at DRB1 and bottoming out at HLA-C. An assumption of roughly uniform sequencing depth across donors underlay the presence/absence analyses. Usually a TCR sequence was rare, but some public TCRs were found in many donors.

Primers: 60 Vbeta forward and 13 Jbeta reverse. Only in-frame clones appear in the TCRdb table, and some are missing; sequencing was by immunoSEQ multiplex PCR. The table lists 45,000 to 65,000 clones, 70% to 85% of them singletons. The donors comprised healthy bone marrow donors. With regard to this clone: The antigen remains undetermined.

The sample comprised PBMCs. This receptor was taken from a man aged 25 to 40 in good health and CMV-seronegative.

CDR3 residues: CASSSRLARSYNEQFF. CDR3 bases: TGTGCCAGCAGTTCCCGACTAGCGCGATCCTACAATGAGCAGTTCTTC. V usage is TRBV6-5 and J usage is TRBJ2-1; TRBD2 matches 8 bases. This CDR3 has 16 amino acids. Trimming at V came to 4 bases and at J to 1 base, leaving 6 bases not matched to a gene. CDR1 and CDR2 from the germline V gene are MNHEY and SVGAGI.